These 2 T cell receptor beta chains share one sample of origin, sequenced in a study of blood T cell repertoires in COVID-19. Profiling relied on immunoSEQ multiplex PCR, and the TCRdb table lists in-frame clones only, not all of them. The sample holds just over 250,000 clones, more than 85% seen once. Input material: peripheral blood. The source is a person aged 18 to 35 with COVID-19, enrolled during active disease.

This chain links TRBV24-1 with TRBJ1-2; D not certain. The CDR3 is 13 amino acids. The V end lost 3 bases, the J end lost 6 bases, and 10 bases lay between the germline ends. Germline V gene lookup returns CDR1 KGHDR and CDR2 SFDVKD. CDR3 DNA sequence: TGTGCCACCAGTGATATCTGGGCGAATGGCTACACCTTC. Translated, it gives CATSDIWANGYTF.

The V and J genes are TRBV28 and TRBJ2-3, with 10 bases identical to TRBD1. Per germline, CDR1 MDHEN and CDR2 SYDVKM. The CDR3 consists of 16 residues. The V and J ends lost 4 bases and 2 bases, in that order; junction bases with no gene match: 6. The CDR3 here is CASSSRDRGVTDTQYF. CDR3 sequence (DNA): TGTGCCAGCAGTTCCCGGGACAGGGGTGTCACAGATACGCAGTATTTT. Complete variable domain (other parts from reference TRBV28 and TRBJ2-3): DVKVTQSSRYLVKRTGEKVFLECVQDMDHENMFWYRQDPGLGLRLIYFSYDVKMKEKGDIPEGYSVSREKKERFSLILESASTNQTSMYLCASSSRDRGVTDTQYFGPGTRLTVL.